This T cell receptor beta chain was found in a study of blood T cell repertoires in COVID-19. About the study: Sites in the United States, Italy and Spain provided acute and convalescent COVID-19 samples. From T cells, B-cell-depleted T cells, or PBMCs came the material, which was cDNA or gDNA.

This CDR3 has 12 residues. V gave up 3 bases and J gave up 3 bases, with 5 bases separating them. The germline V gene has CDR1 LNHDA and CDR2 SQIVND (reference sequence). Assay used: immunoSEQ multiplex PCR; TCRdb lists only in-frame clones, some missing. In the table there are 100,000 to 130,000 clones, under 85% of which are singletons. V gene TRBV19 combines with J gene TRBJ1-1; no reliable D call. This TCR was recovered from a woman aged 70 to 79 with acute or convalescent COVID-19. The sample consisted of peripheral blood. This CDR3 is CASSMRDTEAFF. CDR3 nucleotides: TGTGCCAGTAGTATGCGTGACACTGAAGCTTTCTTT. The full variable domain, its missing parts supplied by reference TRBV19 and TRBJ1-1, is DGGITQSPKYLFRKEGQNVTLSCEQNLNHDAMYWYRQDPGQGLRLIYYSQIVNDFQKGDIAEGYSVSREKKESFPLTVTSAQKNPTAFYLCASSMRDTEAFFGQGTRLTVV.